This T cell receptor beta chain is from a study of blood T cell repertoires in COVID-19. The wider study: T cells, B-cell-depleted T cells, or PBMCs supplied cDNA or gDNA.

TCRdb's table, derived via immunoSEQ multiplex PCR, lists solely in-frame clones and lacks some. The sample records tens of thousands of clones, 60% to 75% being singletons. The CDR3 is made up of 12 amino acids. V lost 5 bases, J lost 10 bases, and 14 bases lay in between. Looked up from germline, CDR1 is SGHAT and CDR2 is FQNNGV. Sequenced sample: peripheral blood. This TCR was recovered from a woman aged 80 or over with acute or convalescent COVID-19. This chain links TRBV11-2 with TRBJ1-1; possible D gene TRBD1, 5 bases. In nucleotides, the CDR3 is TGTGCCAGCAGCCAAAACGGGGGGAGAGCTTTCTTT. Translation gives CASSQNGGRAFF.